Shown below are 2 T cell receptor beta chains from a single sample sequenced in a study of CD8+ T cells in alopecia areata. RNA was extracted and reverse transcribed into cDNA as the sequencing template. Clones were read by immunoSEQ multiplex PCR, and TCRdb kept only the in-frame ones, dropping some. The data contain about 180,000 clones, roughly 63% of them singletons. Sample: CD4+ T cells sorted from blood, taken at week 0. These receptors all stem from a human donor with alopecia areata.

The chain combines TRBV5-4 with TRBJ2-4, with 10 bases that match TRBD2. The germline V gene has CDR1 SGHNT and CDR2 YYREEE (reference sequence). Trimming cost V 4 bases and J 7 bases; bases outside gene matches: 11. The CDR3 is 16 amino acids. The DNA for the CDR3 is TGTGCCAGCAGCCCGCAGTTGAGCGGGGGGGCTAACATTCAGTACTTC. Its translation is CASSPQLSGGANIQYF.

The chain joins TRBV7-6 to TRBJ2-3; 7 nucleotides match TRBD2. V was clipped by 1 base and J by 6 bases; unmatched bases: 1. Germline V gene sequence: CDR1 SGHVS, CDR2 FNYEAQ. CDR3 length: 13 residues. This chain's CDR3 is CASSLVGGDTQYF. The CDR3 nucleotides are TGTGCCAGCAGCTTAGTGGGAGGGGATACGCAGTATTTT. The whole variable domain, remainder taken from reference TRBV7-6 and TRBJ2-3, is GAGVSQSPRYKVTKRGQDVALRCDPISGHVSLYWYRQALGQGPEFLTYFNYEAQQDKSGLPNDRFSAERPEGSISTLTIQRTEQRDSAMYRCASSLVGGDTQYFGPGTRLTVL.